These 17 T cell receptor beta chains were sequenced from one sample in a study of T cell responses to AZD1222 COVID-19 vaccine. Data came from immunoSEQ multiplex PCR; TCRdb stores just in-frame clones and leaves some out. The sample contains 70,000 to 100,000 clones, 80% to 95% of which appear only once. This sample comprised peripheral blood, obtained 28 days after the second AZD1222 dose. The receptors shown here come from an adult who received the AZD1222 COVID-19 vaccine.

The chain uses TRBV30 and TRBJ2-7, with unresolved D. Germline assignment: CDR1 GTSNPN and CDR2 SVGIG (reference sequence). The CDR3 has 10 residues. Trimming pared 1 base from V and 7 bases from J, leaving 5 bases between. The CDR3 sequence: CAWSGGEQYF. DNA for the CDR3: TGTGCCTGGAGTGGAGGTGAGCAGTACTTC.

The chain joins TRBV18 to TRBJ2-5, with 10 positions matching TRBD1. Germline assignment: CDR1 KGHSH and CDR2 LQKENI. The J segment lost 5 bases and the V segment lost 6 bases, leaving 9 bases of the junction unmatched. CDR3 length: 15 residues. This CDR3 is CASSPGTGVKETQYF. In nucleotides, the CDR3 is TGTGCCAGCTCTCCCGGGACAGGGGTTAAGGAGACCCAGTACTTC.

The chain uses TRBV30 and TRBJ2-3, with D perhaps given as TRBD1 or TRBD2 (6 bases each). The CDR3 consists of 15 residues. With 3 bases removed from V and 0 bases from J, the gap between germline ends came to 13 bases. Germline lookup yields CDR1 GTSNPN and CDR2 SVGIG (reference sequence). DNA of the CDR3: TGTGCCTGGAGCCCCGGGGGCCGGAGCACAGATACGCAGTATTTT. It yields the protein CAWSPGGRSTDTQYF.

The table lists this clone with a count of one. The V call is TRBV7-2, the J call TRBJ1-1; D is possibly TRBD1 (6 bases). The V and J ends lost 8 bases and 2 bases respectively, with 12 bases between them. CDR1 and CDR2 (germline): SGHTA, FQGNSA. This CDR3 has 13 amino acids. The CDR3 DNA reads TGTGCCAGCGTGGAGGGACAAAACACTGAAGCTTTCTTT. This sequence encodes CASVEGQNTEAFF.

The chain links TRBV19 to TRBJ1-2, with a weak D call TRBD1 (5 bases). Germline CDR1 is LNHDA and CDR2 is SQIVND (reference sequence). The CDR3 has 13 amino acids. With 5 bases removed from V and 5 bases from J, the gap between germline ends came to 12 bases. CDR3 in DNA: TGTGCCAGTAGTGCGGACGGGACTTATGGCTACACCTTC. Translated, it gives CASSADGTYGYTF.

The J gene is TRBJ1-6, the V gene TRBV7-8; D unclear. CDR1 is SGHVS and CDR2 is FQNEAQ in the germline V gene. The CDR3 runs 17 residues. Trimming removed 4 bases from V and 0 bases from J, with 13 bases in between. The CDR3 protein is CASSSQSGSSYNSPLHF. CDR3 nucleotide sequence: TGTGCCAGCAGCTCCCAGTCGGGGAGCTCCTATAATTCACCCCTCCACTTT.

This sequence joins TRBV27 and TRBJ1-5, with TRBD1 matching 10 bases. V trimming: 2 bases; J trimming: 6 bases; junction bases outside the gene matches: 7. The V gene's germline CDR1 is MNHEY and CDR2 SMNVEV (reference sequence). This CDR3 is built from 16 residues. In DNA, the CDR3 is TGTGCCAGCAGTTTAAGTAGGGGACAGGGGACTCAGCCCCAGCATTTT. Translated: CASSLSRGQGTQPQHF.

The chain joins TRBV7-3 to TRBJ2-5; the D is unclear. Germline V gene data show CDR1 as SGHTA and CDR2 as FQGTGA. The CDR3 consists of 14 residues. Trimming removed 1 base from V and 1 base from J, with 7 bases in between. CDR3 DNA sequence: TGTGCCAGCAGCTTAATGGGTTCCCAAGAGACCCAGTACTTC. Translating gives CASSLMGSQETQYF.

The chain is built from TRBV19 and TRBJ1-1; D not certain. The germline V gene encodes CDR1 LNHDA and CDR2 SQIVND (reference sequence). The CDR3 runs to 12 residues. Trimming left V 7 bases short and J 5 bases short, with 11 bases between. The chain's CDR3 is CASTLGRTEAFF. The CDR3 nucleotides read TGTGCCAGTACCCTGGGAAGGACTGAAGCTTTCTTT.

The rearrangement links TRBV11-3 to TRBJ1-2, with 7 nucleotides matching TRBD1. In germline, CDR1 is SGHNT, CDR2 YENEEA. The V gene end was trimmed by 3 bases and the J gene end by 6 bases; junction bases not matched to a gene: 4. This CDR3 contains 13 residues. CDR3 bases: TGTGCCAGCAGCTTCGACAGGGTGAATGGCTACACCTTC. Translating it yields CASSFDRVNGYTF.

This rearrangement joins TRBV11-1 to TRBJ2-3; a possible D gene is TRBD1 (5 bases). The germline V gene encodes CDR1 SGHAT and CDR2 FQDESV (reference sequence). The V end was cut by 1 base, the J end by 1 base, with 12 bases between. This CDR3 has 16 amino acids. In nucleotides, the CDR3 is TGTGCCAGCAGCTTAGAAGGGGCCGACGGCACAGATACGCAGTATTTT. Protein product: CASSLEGADGTDTQYF.

The CDR3 nucleotides are TGTGCCAGCAGTTACTCCCTAGCGGGGGGCCCTAATGAGCAGTTCTTC. Its protein product is CASSYSLAGGPNEQFF. The chain has TRBV6-6 and TRBJ2-1, with 11 bases identical to TRBD2. V trimming: 0 bases; J trimming: 7 bases; junction bases outside the gene matches: 5. Germline CDR1 MNHNY, CDR2 SVGAGI (reference sequence). This CDR3 spans 16 amino acids.

V gene TRBV15 combines with J gene TRBJ1-5; perhaps TRBD1 as D (6 bases). This CDR3 has 15 residues. Germline values: CDR1 LNHNV, CDR2 YYDKDF (reference sequence). V was cut by 0 bases and J by 7 bases, with 13 bases left in between. The CDR3 region is CATSREPGARQPQHF. The CDR3 DNA follows: TGTGCCACCAGCAGAGAACCGGGGGCAAGGCAGCCCCAGCATTTT.

A single count supports this clone. CDR3 sequence (DNA): TGCAGCGTAGTCGACGGGGGGCAAGAGACCCAGTACTTC. Its translation is CSVVDGGQETQYF. This sequence joins TRBV29-1 and TRBJ2-5; 7 nucleotides match TRBD2. The CDR3 has 13 amino acids. Looked up from germline, CDR1 is SQVTM and CDR2 is ANQGSEA. V was pared by 6 bases and J by 2 bases, with 6 bases of the junction left unmatched.

The chain couples TRBV18 to TRBJ2-5; D not certain. This CDR3 comprises 12 residues. The V end lost 5 bases, the J end lost 2 bases, and 6 bases lay between the germline ends. The germline CDR1 and CDR2 sequences are KGHSH and LQKENI. CDR3 amino acids: CASSTDQETQYF. In nucleotides, the CDR3 is TGTGCCAGCTCAACCGATCAAGAGACCCAGTACTTC.

The V call is TRBV4-1, the J call TRBJ1-2; 9 nucleotides match TRBD1. V dropped 2 bases and J dropped 8; count of bases not matched to a gene: 9. Germline CDR1 MGHRA, CDR2 YSYEKL. This CDR3 is 15 amino acids long. This CDR3 reads CASSQNRGRGTGYTF. DNA of the CDR3: TGCGCCAGCAGCCAAAACAGGGGGCGCGGAACCGGCTACACCTTC.

V gene TRBV18 combines with J gene TRBJ1-2; 7 nucleotides align to TRBD1. Trimming at V came to 3 bases and at J to 7 bases, leaving 5 bases not matched to a gene. The CDR3 extends over 13 amino acids. Germline V CDR1 and CDR2: KGHSH, LQKENI. CDR3: CASSPDRVFGYTF. In DNA, the CDR3 is TGTGCCAGCTCACCCGACAGGGTGTTTGGCTACACCTTC.